The 3 T cell receptor beta chains below all came from one sample that was sequenced in a study of shared clonotypes between healthy human individuals. Some clones are missing from TCRdb's copy, which holds only in-frame ones; the method was immunoSEQ multiplex PCR. The repertoire has 550,000 to 850,000 clones, around two thirds of them found once; the top ten carry 1.5% to 2%. Sequencing was carried out using memory CD4+ T cells sorted from blood. Subset: CD45RA-negative fraction. Receptors were obtained from a woman aged 25-40 years in good health.

The chain recombines TRBV10-1 with TRBJ2-1, with TRBD2 matching 9 bases. CDR1 WNHNN and CDR2 SYGVQD come from the germline V gene (reference sequence). The CDR3 loop spans 14 amino acids. J gave up 3 bases and V 6 bases, and 3 bases lay outside the gene matches. The CDR3 loop reads CASRRLADYNEQFF. CDR3 DNA sequence: TGCGCCAGCAGAAGACTAGCGGACTACAATGAGCAGTTCTTC.

The V call is TRBV28, the J call TRBJ1-5; D uncertain. V gave up 3 bases and J gave up 2 bases, with 11 bases separating them. The CDR3 consists of 15 residues. Germline lookup yields CDR1 MDHEN and CDR2 SYDVKM. The CDR3 coding sequence is TGTGCCAGCAGTTTGGGGAGCCATGGCAATCAGCCCCAGCATTTT. It yields the protein CASSLGSHGNQPQHF.

The chain is built from TRBV7-2 and TRBJ2-7; TRBD1 might be the D (6 bases). Germline CDR1 SGHTA, CDR2 FQGNSA. With 4 bases removed from V and 6 bases from J, the gap between germline ends came to 25 bases. This CDR3 comprises 17 residues. CDR3 amino acids: CASSSESGTSRRAEQYF. CDR3 nucleotides: TGTGCCAGCAGCTCAGAGTCTGGGACATCCCGACGGGCCGAGCAGTACTTC.